This T cell receptor (beta chain) came from a study of blood T cell repertoires in COVID-19. Overall study context: Donors in the United States, Italy and Spain gave samples during acute or convalescent COVID-19. In each case, the material was cDNA or gDNA derived from T cells, B-cell-depleted T cells, or PBMCs.

V was clipped by 4 bases and J by 4 bases; unmatched bases: 6. From germline, CDR1 is LNHDA and CDR2 SQIVND (reference sequence). The CDR3 runs 14 residues. TCRdb keeps only in-frame clones here, not all; method: immunoSEQ multiplex PCR. Here the sample spans roughly 130,000 clones, 80% to 90% being singletons. This clone was counted a few times. The J gene is TRBJ1-2, the V gene TRBV19; 7 bases align to TRBD1. This clonotype was sampled from a woman aged 55-70 years with acute or convalescent COVID-19. The source material was peripheral blood. The CDR3, as DNA: TGTGCCAGTAGTACGACAGGGCTCAGCTATGGCTACACCTTC. Its translation is CASSTTGLSYGYTF.